A single sample is the source of the 22 T cell receptor beta chains below, sequenced in a study of radiation and T cells in renal cell carcinoma. This table comes from immunoSEQ multiplex PCR, and its TCRdb copy is limited to in-frame clones, with some not included. The table has 120,000 or so clones, 81% seen once. Time point described: blood 2 weeks post-SBRT. Treatment here: 15 Gy SBRT to primary tumor, nephrectomy 4 weeks later. Sequencing was performed on blood, taken from a patient whose treatment included radiotherapy and nephrectomy. These receptors originate from a woman aged 55-75 years with renal cell carcinoma.

The rearrangement links TRBV4-2 to TRBJ1-5; 7 bases match TRBD1. J lost 1 base, V lost 1 base, and 1 base had no gene match. The CDR3 is 15 amino acids. Germline loops: CDR1 LGHNA, CDR2 YNFKEQ. The CDR3 sequence: CASSQGQGSNQPQHF. The CDR3, as DNA: TGTGCCAGCAGCCAAGGACAGGGCAGCAATCAGCCCCAGCATTTT.

This chain uses TRBV15 with TRBJ2-1; either TRBD1 or TRBD2 may supply D (5 bases each). The V end lost 3 bases, the J end lost 4 bases, and 16 bases lay between the germline ends. The germline V gene has CDR1 LNHNV and CDR2 YYDKDF (reference sequence). CDR3 size: 16 residues. The CDR3 nucleotides are TGTGCCACCAGCAGGGCCCGGGACCCACCATACAATGAGCAGTTCTTC. This gives the protein CATSRARDPPYNEQFF.

In the case of this clone: The junction differs from germline at one of its ends, possibly a read error. J is TRBJ1-1 and V is TRBV7-2; perhaps TRBD1 as D (5 bases). CDR1 is SGHTA, CDR2 FQGNSA, per germline. The CDR3 has 15 amino acids. Here the CDR3 DNA reads TGTGCCGGCAGCCTTACGGGACTCCGTGACACTGAAGCTTTCTTT. Protein sequence: CAGSLTGLRDTEAFF.

This chain connects TRBV19 to TRBJ1-5, with 11 bases matching TRBD1. With 6 bases clipped from V and 7 bases from J, the junction kept 8 bases outside the gene matches. The CDR3 has 15 amino acids. The germline gives CDR1 LNHDA, CDR2 SQIVND (reference sequence). For the CDR3, the DNA is TGTGCCAGTAGCGGGACAGGGGGGCAAGACCAGCCCCAGCATTTT. This translates into CASSGTGGQDQPQHF.

This clone came up once. The rearrangement uses TRBV7-2 and TRBJ1-5, with 7 bases matching TRBD1. The CDR3 totals 14 residues. Germline CDR1 reads SGHTA; CDR2 reads FQGNSA. V shed 5 bases and J 9 bases; nucleotides not matched to a gene: 10. The CDR3 region has the DNA TGTGCCAGCAGCGTAAGACAGGGCCCAGGGCCCCAGCATTTT. Encoded protein: CASSVRQGPGPQHF.

The chain carries TRBV6-4 and TRBJ2-2; 8 nucleotides line up with TRBD1. This CDR3 has 16 amino acids. The junction had 9 bases not matched to a gene; V was cut back by 2 bases and J by 7 bases. The V gene's germline CDR1 is MRHNA and CDR2 SNTAGT. CDR3 loop: CASSDRQGASSGELFF. CDR3 nucleotide sequence: TGTGCCAGCAGTGACCGGCAGGGGGCTTCGAGCGGGGAGCTGTTTTTT.

In this sample, this clone turned up many times. CDR3 region: CASSQVPGTENSPLHF. DNA for the CDR3: TGCGCCAGCAGCCAAGTACCCGGGACAGAGAATTCACCCCTCCACTTT. The rearrangement links TRBV4-1 to TRBJ1-6; 7 nucleotides align to TRBD1. CDR3 length: 16 residues. CDR1 MGHRA and CDR2 YSYEKL come from the germline V gene. The V and J ends lost 1 base and 7 bases, in that order; junction bases with no gene match: 7.

The chain has TRBV6-5 and TRBJ1-4; maybe TRBD1 (5 bases). Trimming shortened V by 8 bases and J by 0 bases, and 13 bases separated the two germline ends. The germline gives CDR1 MNHEY, CDR2 SVGAGI. The CDR3 runs to 15 residues. CDR3 DNA sequence: TGTGCCAGCCGTACAGGTGATGCAACTAATGAAAAACTGTTTTTT. Amino acids: CASRTGDATNEKLFF.

This clone showed up just once. This chain connects TRBV18 to TRBJ2-1, with no clear D. V was pared by 3 bases and J by 8 bases, with 14 bases between. CDR1 KGHSH and CDR2 LQKENI come from the germline V gene. CDR3 length: 14 amino acids. CDR3 residues: CASSPGAGSHEQFF. The CDR3 bases are TGTGCCAGCTCACCTGGCGCCGGGTCCCATGAGCAGTTCTTC.

V gene TRBV28 combines with J gene TRBJ1-5; 7 positions match TRBD1. Unmatched junction bases numbered 6, after V lost 6 bases and J lost 1 base. CDR3 size: 15 residues. Germline V gene lookup returns CDR1 MDHEN and CDR2 SYDVKM. In nucleotides, the CDR3 is TGTGCCAGCAGCCCGGGACAGTACAGCAATCAGCCCCAGCATTTT. Its translation is CASSPGQYSNQPQHF.

The chain carries TRBV7-2 and TRBJ2-2; D is possibly TRBD1 (5 bases). Germline V gene sequence: CDR1 SGHTA, CDR2 FQGNSA. With 1 base removed from V and 8 bases from J, the gap between germline ends came to 8 bases. This CDR3 has 13 amino acids. For the CDR3, the DNA is TGTGCCAGCAGCTTAGAAGGGGCAGGGGAGCTGTTTTTT. Its protein product is CASSLEGAGELFF.

V and J are TRBV6-6 and TRBJ2-4, with TRBD1 identical over 8 bases. V lost 2 bases, J lost 14 bases, and 8 bases stayed unmatched. Germline V gene data show CDR1 as MNHNY and CDR2 as SVGAGI (reference sequence). This CDR3 has 13 amino acids. The CDR3 protein is CASSYIGQGEKYF. The CDR3 DNA follows: TGTGCCAGCAGTTACATAGGACAGGGTGAGAAGTACTTC.

This chain connects TRBV10-1 to TRBJ2-2; D perhaps matches TRBD1 (6 bases). V lost 3 bases to trimming and J lost 5 bases, with 10 bases between them. Germline CDR1 and CDR2: WNHNN and SYGVQD (reference sequence). The CDR3 has 14 amino acids. The CDR3 bases are TGCGCCAGCAGTGAAGGAACAGGGACCGGGGAGCTGTTTTTT. Translation gives CASSEGTGTGELFF.

The chain has TRBV5-4 and TRBJ2-7; possibly TRBD1 for D (5 bases). The V gene's germline CDR1 is SGHNT and CDR2 YYREEE (reference sequence). V was shortened by 3 bases and J by 8 bases, with 15 bases between the two germline ends. The CDR3 covers 13 residues. CDR3 in amino acids: CASSSPEQGQQYF. The CDR3 DNA follows: TGTGCCAGCAGCTCTCCTGAGCAGGGCCAGCAGTACTTC. The entire variable domain, with the rest obtained from reference TRBV5-4 and TRBJ2-7, is as follows: ETGVTQSPTHLIKTRGQQVTLRCSSQSGHNTVSWYQQALGQGPQFIFQYYREEENGRGNFPPRFSGLQFPNYSSELNVNALELDDSALYLCASSSPEQGQQYFGPGTRLTVT.

This chain connects TRBV28 to TRBJ1-1; TRBD1 is a possible D gene (6 bases). The germline V gene encodes CDR1 MDHEN and CDR2 SYDVKM. Deletions cut 3 bases from V and 1 base from J, with 21 bases between. The CDR3 runs 18 residues. CDR3 in amino acids: CASSLLGQGGGTNTEAFF. CDR3 nucleotide sequence: TGTGCCAGCAGTTTGTTAGGCCAAGGGGGAGGTACGAACACTGAAGCTTTCTTT.

In this sample, this clone turned up many times. This chain links TRBV19 with TRBJ2-5; TRBD2 matches at 8 bases. Losses at the gene ends were 3 bases for V and 4 bases for J; bases not matched to a gene: 13. Per germline, CDR1 LNHDA and CDR2 SQIVND (reference sequence). This CDR3 is built from 17 residues. The CDR3 DNA sequence: TGTGCCAGTAGTATCCGGACCTCGGGGGGGCCCTCAGAGACCCAGTACTTC. Its translation is CASSIRTSGGPSETQYF.

V usage is TRBV19 and J usage is TRBJ1-5, with no clear D. Per germline, CDR1 LNHDA and CDR2 SQIVND (reference sequence). The V gene lost 3 bases and the J gene lost 6 bases, with 12 bases spanning the gap. The length of the CDR3 is 14 residues. The CDR3, as DNA: TGTGCCAGTAGTATGTCAGCCCGGTTTCAGCCCCAGCATTTT. It translates to CASSMSARFQPQHF.

The V gene is TRBV29-1, the J gene TRBJ2-1, with 7 bases aligning to TRBD1. Germline V gene sequence: CDR1 SQVTM, CDR2 ANQGSEA. The CDR3 runs to 13 residues. J gave up 5 bases and V 3 bases, and 4 bases lay outside the gene matches. The CDR3 DNA follows: TGCAGCGTTGACGGGACAGAACACAATGAGCAGTTCTTC. Its translation is CSVDGTEHNEQFF.

This sequence joins TRBV5-1 and TRBJ2-5; D perhaps matches TRBD2 (5 bases). The CDR3 is 14 residues long. V was trimmed by 3 bases and J by 2 bases, leaving 11 bases between them. The V gene's germline CDR1 is SGHRS and CDR2 YFSETQ. In DNA, the CDR3 is TGCGCCAGCAGCTCCCGGACGGGGCAAGAGACCCAGTACTTC. The encoded protein is CASSSRTGQETQYF.

The chain joins TRBV27 to TRBJ2-1; 7 bases agree with TRBD2. The CDR3 has 15 amino acids. The germline V gene encodes CDR1 MNHEY and CDR2 SMNVEV (reference sequence). The V segment lost 8 bases and the J segment 4 bases; nucleotides outside the gene matches: 11. The CDR3 region has the DNA TGTGCCAGCCGATTATCCGGGGGGAGGTACAATGAGCAGTTCTTC. Residues: CASRLSGGRYNEQFF.

This clone was observed once. The J gene is TRBJ1-2, the V gene TRBV6-1; TRBD1 might be the D (5 bases). This CDR3 contains 13 residues. The germline CDR1 and CDR2 sequences are MNHNS and SASEGT. V lost 2 bases to trimming and J lost 4 bases, with 8 bases between them. CDR3 residues: CASSEQGTYGYTF. The DNA for the CDR3 is TGTGCCAGCAGTGAACAGGGTACCTATGGCTACACCTTC.

The J gene is TRBJ2-2, the V gene TRBV11-3, with D unclear. Between the trimmed V and J ends, which lost 2 bases and 2 bases, there was a span of 9 bases. Germline CDR1 reads SGHNT; CDR2 reads YENEEA. CDR3 length: 15 residues. The CDR3 nucleotides are TGTGCCAGCAGCTTAAGTGGTTCCAACACCGGGGAGCTGTTTTTT. It translates to CASSLSGSNTGELFF.